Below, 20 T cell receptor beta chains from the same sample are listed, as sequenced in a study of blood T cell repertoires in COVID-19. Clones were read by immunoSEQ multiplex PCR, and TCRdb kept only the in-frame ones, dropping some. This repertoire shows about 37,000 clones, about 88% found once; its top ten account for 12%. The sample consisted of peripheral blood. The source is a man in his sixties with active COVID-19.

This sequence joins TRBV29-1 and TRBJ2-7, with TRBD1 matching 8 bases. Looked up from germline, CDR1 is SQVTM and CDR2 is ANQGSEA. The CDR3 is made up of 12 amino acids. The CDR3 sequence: CSTTTGDYEQYF. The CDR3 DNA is TGCAGTACCACGACAGGGGACTACGAGCAGTACTTC.

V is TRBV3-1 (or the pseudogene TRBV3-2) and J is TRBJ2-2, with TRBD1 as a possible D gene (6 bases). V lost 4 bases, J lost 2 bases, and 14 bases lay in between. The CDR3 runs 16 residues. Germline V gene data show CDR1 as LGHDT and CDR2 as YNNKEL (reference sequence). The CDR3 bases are TGTGCCAGCAGCCCACACAGGGAATACAACACCGGGGAGCTGTTTTTT. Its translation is CASSPHREYNTGELFF.

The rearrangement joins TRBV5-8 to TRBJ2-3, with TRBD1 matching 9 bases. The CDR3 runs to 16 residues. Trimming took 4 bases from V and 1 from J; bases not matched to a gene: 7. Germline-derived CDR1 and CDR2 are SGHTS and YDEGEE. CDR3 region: CASSDHRGQGTDTQYF. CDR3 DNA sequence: TGTGCCAGCAGCGATCACAGGGGGCAGGGCACAGATACGCAGTATTTT.

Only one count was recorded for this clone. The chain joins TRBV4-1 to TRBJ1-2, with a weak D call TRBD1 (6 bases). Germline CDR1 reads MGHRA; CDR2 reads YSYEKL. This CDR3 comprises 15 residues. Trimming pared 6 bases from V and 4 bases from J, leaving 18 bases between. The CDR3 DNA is TGCGCCAGCAGTCCGCCGGACAGTAGGGTCTATGGCTACACCTTC. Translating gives CASSPPDSRVYGYTF.

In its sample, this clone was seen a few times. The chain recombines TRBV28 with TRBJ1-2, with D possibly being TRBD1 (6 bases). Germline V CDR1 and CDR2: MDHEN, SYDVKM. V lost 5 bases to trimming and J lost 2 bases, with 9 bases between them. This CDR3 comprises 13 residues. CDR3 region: CASSLRGNYGYTF. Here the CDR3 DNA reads TGTGCCAGCAGTCTCAGGGGAAACTATGGCTACACCTTC.

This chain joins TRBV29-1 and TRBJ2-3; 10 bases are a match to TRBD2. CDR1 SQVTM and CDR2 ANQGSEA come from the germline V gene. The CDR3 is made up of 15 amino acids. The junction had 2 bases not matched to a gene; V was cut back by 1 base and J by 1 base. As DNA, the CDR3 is TGCAGCGTTGAAGGTCTAGCGGGAGGCACAGATACGCAGTATTTT. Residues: CSVEGLAGGTDTQYF.

The CDR3 bases are TGCGCCAGCAGCCAAGAAGAGACAGGGGGCCAGCCCCAGCATTTT. Its protein is CASSQEETGGQPQHF. The V gene is TRBV4-1, the J gene TRBJ1-5; TRBD1 agrees at 10 bases. After removal of 0 bases from V and 7 bases from J, the junction contained 3 bases not matched to a gene. This CDR3 region has 15 residues. CDR1 and CDR2 from the germline V gene are MGHRA and YSYEKL.

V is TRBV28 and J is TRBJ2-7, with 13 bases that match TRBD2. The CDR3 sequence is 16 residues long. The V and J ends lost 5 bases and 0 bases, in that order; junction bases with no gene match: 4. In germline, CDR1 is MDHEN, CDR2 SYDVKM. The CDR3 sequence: CASSLRTSGSSYEQYF. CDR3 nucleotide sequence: TGTGCCAGCAGTCTCCGGACTAGCGGGAGCTCCTACGAGCAGTACTTC.

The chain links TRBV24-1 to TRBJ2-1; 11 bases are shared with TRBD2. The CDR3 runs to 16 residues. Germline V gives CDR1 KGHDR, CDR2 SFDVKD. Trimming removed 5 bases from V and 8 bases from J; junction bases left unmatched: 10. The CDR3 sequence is CATSGSGGGNVDEQFF. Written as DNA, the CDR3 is TGTGCCACCAGTGGTAGCGGGGGGGGGAATGTGGATGAGCAGTTCTTC.

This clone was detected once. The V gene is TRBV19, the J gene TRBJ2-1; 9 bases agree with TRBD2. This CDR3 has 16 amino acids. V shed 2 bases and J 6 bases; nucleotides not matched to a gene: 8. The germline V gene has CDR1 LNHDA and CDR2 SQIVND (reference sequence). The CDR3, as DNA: TGTGCCAGTAGTATACCTAGCGGGATTGGGTCCAATGAGCAGTTCTTC. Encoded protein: CASSIPSGIGSNEQFF.

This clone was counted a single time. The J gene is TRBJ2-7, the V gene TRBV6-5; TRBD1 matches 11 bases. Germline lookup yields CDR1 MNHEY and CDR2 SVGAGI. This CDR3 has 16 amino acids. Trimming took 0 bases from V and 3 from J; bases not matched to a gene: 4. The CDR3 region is CASSYSKGQGGYEQYF. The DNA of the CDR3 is TGTGCCAGCAGTTACTCGAAGGGACAGGGGGGCTACGAGCAGTACTTC.

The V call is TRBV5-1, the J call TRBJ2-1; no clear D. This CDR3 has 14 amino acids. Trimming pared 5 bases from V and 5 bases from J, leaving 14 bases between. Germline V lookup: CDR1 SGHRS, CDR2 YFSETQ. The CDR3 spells CASRTTTANNEQFF. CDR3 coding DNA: TGCGCCAGCAGAACTACTACCGCGAACAATGAGCAGTTCTTC.

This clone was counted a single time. The CDR3 region has the DNA TGTGCCAGCAGCTTAGGACAGGGTGGCTACGAGCAGTACTTC. Translation: CASSLGQGGYEQYF. The rearrangement uses TRBV13 and TRBJ2-7; D may be TRBD1 (6 bases). Trimming left V 0 bases short and J 3 bases short, with 9 bases between. Looked up from germline, CDR1 is PRHDT and CDR2 is FYEKMQ (reference sequence). The CDR3 is made up of 14 amino acids. Supplemented by reference TRBV13 and TRBJ2-7, the full variable domain reads AAGVIQSPRHLIKEKRETATLKCYPIPRHDTVYWYQQGPGQDPQFLISFYEKMQSDKGSIPDRFSAQQFSDYHSELNMSSLELGDSALYFCASSLGQGGYEQYFGPGTRLTVT.

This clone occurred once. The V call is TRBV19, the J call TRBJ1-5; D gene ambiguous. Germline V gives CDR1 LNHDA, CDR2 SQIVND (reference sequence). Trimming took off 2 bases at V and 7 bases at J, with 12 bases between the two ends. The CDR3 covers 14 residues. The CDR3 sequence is CASSIIEGTQPQHF. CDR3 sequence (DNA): TGTGCCAGTAGTATAATAGAGGGAACGCAGCCCCAGCATTTT. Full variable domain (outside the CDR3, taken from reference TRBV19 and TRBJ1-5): DGGITQSPKYLFRKEGQNVTLSCEQNLNHDAMYWYRQDPGQGLRLIYYSQIVNDFQKGDIAEGYSVSREKKESFPLTVTSAQKNPTAFYLCASSIIEGTQPQHFGDGTRLSIL.

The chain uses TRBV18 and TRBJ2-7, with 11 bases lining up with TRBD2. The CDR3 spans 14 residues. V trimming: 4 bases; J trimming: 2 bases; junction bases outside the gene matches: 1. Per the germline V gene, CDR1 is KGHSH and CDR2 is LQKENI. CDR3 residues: CASSLLAGAYEQYF. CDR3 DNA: TGTGCCAGCTCACTACTAGCGGGAGCCTACGAGCAGTACTTC.

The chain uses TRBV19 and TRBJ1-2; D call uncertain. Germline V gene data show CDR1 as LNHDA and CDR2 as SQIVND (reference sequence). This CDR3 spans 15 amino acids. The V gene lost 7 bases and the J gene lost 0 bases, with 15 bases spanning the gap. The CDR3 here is CASTRGALPNYGYTF. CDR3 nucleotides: TGTGCCAGTACACGGGGTGCCCTACCTAACTATGGCTACACCTTC.

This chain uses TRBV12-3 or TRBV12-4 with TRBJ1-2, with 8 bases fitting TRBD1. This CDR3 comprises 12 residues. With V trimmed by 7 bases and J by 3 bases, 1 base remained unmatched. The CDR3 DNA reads TGTGCCAGCAAGACAGGGGACTATGGCTACACCTTC. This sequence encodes CASKTGDYGYTF.

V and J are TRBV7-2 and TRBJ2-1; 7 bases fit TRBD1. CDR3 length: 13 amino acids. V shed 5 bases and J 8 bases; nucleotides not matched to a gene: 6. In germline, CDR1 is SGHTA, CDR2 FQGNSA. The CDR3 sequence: CASSPRQGHEQFF. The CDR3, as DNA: TGTGCCAGCAGCCCCCGACAGGGCCATGAGCAGTTCTTC.

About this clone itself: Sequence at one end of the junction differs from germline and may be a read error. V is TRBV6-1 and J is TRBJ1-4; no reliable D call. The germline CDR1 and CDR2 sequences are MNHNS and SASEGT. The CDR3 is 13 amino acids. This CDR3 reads CASSEAVGEELFF. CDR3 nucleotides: TGTGCCAGCAGTGAAGCCGTCGGGGAGGAACTATTTTTT.

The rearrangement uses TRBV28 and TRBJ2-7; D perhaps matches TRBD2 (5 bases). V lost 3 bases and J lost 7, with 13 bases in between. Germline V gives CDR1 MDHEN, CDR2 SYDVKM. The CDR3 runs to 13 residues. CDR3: CASSFGWSGEQYF. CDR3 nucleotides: TGTGCCAGCAGTTTCGGCTGGTCGGGGGAGCAGTACTTC. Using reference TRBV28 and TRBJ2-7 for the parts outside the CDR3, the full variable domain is DVKVTQSSRYLVKRTGEKVFLECVQDMDHENMFWYRQDPGLGLRLIYFSYDVKMKEKGDIPEGYSVSREKKERFSLILESASTNQTSMYLCASSFGWSGEQYFGPGTRLTVT.